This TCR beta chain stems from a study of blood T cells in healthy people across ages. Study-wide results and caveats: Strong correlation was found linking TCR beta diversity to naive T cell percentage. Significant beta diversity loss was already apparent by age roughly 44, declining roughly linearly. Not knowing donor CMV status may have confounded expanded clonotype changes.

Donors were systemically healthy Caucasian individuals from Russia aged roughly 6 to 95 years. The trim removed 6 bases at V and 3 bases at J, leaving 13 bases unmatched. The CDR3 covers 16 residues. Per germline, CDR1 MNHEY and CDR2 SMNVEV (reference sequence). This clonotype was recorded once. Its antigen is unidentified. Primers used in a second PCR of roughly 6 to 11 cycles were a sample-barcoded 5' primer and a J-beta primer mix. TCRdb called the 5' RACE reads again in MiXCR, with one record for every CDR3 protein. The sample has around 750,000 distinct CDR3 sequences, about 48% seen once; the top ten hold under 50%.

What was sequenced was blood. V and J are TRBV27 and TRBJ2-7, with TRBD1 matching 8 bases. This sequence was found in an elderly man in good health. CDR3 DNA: TGTGCCAGCAGCATAGGGACAGGAACCTCGATCTACGAGCAGTACTTC. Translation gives CASSIGTGTSIYEQYF.